The rows below give T cell receptor beta chains drawn from one sample of a study of shared clonotypes between healthy human individuals. Repertoires were generated with immunoSEQ multiplex PCR, while TCRdb's copy carries only in-frame clones and drops some. The table shows under 1,100,000 clones, with 78% occurring only once. Material: memory CD4+ T cells from PBMCs. The source is a man in his late teens or twenties in good health. Some clones in this sample may be carry-over from other donors' samples. Each CDR3 is given with its conserved first and last residue. A D gene is named only where the DNA matches it firmly. A clone size is listed for some rows: how often the clone was seen (once, few, many), or a class if it is expanded.

d_gene,j_gene,v_gene,abundance,CDR3nt,CDR3aa
-,TRBJ2-6,TRBV5-1,-,TGCGCCAGCAGCTTACAGGGCTCTGGGGCCAACGTCCTGACTTTC,CASSLQGSGANVLTF
TRBD1,TRBJ1-2,TRBV6-5,-,TGTGCCAGCAGGCCCCTACGGACAGGCCATGGCTACACCTTC,CASRPLRTGHGYTF
-,TRBJ2-4,TRBV6-1,-,TGTGCCAGCAGTGAAGCGTATTCGGGGGGCAAGTACTTC,CASSEAYSGGKYF
-,TRBJ2-1,TRBV5-1,-,TGCGCCAGCAGCCCCCGGGCCCTTTACAATGAGCAGTTCTTC,CASSPRALYNEQFF
-,TRBJ2-3,TRBV9,-,TGTGCCAGCAGCGTTGAGCATGGAAATACGCAGTATTTT,CASSVEHGNTQYF
-,TRBJ2-2,TRBV14,-,TGTGCCAGCAGCCCACAAACACCGAGCACCGGGGAGCTGTTTTTT,CASSPQTPSTGELFF
-,TRBJ1-2,TRBV4-1,-,TGCGCCAGCAGCCCCATGGGAGGCTATGGCTACACCTTC,CASSPMGGYGYTF
TRBD1,TRBJ1-2,TRBV30,-,TGTGCCCAGAAACCGGGGACAGGGACAGGGGGGAGGGGCTACACCTTC,CAQKPGTGTGGRGYTF
-,TRBJ1-5,TRBV28,-,TGTGCCAGCAGGCTGGGCGGGAGCAATCAGCCCCAGCATTTT,CASRLGGSNQPQHF
-,TRBJ2-7,TRBV11-2,-,TGTGCCAGCAGCGGTTGGGTTGGTGCGGACTCCTACGAGCAGTACTTC,CASSGWVGADSYEQYF
-,TRBJ1-1,TRBV2,-,TGTGCCAGTCACAGGGACGCGAACACTGAAGCTTTCTTT,CASHRDANTEAFF
-,TRBJ2-3,TRBV11-2,once,TGTGCCAGCAGGATACGCGGGGGCGGGACGGCAGATACGCAGTATTTT,CASRIRGGGTADTQYF
-,TRBJ1-3,TRBV18,-,TGTGCCAGCTCACCATTCTCGGGGGGCGTAGGAAACACCATATATTTT,CASSPFSGGVGNTIYF
TRBD2,TRBJ2-5,TRBV6-1,few,TGTGCCAGCAGTGCCCAGACTAGCGGAACCCAAGAGACCCAGTACTTC,CASSAQTSGTQETQYF
-,TRBJ1-2,TRBV7-9,many,TGTGCCAGCAGCTTCATCAACTATGGCTACACCTTC,CASSFINYGYTF
TRBD1,TRBJ2-7,TRBV28,-,TGTGCCAGCAGTTCCCCGAAACGACAGGGAACCTACGAGCAGTACTTC,CASSSPKRQGTYEQYF
-,TRBJ2-1,TRBV14,-,TGTGCCAGCAGCCAGGGGGTCTACAATGAGCAGTTCTTC,CASSQGVYNEQFF
-,TRBJ1-1,TRBV4-3,once,TGCGCCAGCAGCCAAGCGGCTGCAGCGAACACTGAAGCTTTCTTT,CASSQAAAANTEAFF
-,TRBJ2-1,TRBV28,once,TGTGCCAGCAGTCTTCTTTACAATGAGCAGTTCTTC,CASSLLYNEQFF
TRBD1,TRBJ1-1,TRBV29-1,once,TGCAGCGCCTCGACAGGGAGTGGAGCTGAAGCTTTCTTT,CSASTGSGAEAFF
-,TRBJ2-7,TRBV7-8,few,TGTGCCAGCTCATTACGCGCCTCGGCTGGCGAGCAGTACTTC,CASSLRASAGEQYF
-,TRBJ1-3,TRBV7-9,-,TGTGCCAGCAGCTCGCAGGCGCTTTTCTCTGGAAACACCATATATTTT,CASSSQALFSGNTIYF
TRBD1,TRBJ2-7,TRBV28,-,TGTGCCAGCAGTGCCAGGGACAGGAACTACGAGCAGTACTTC,CASSARDRNYEQYF
TRBD1,TRBJ1-1,TRBV7-2,once,TGTGCCAGCAGCGGACAGGGGGCTTCGGGTGAAGCTTTCTTT,CASSGQGASGEAFF
-,TRBJ1-3,TRBV10-3,-,TGTGCCATCAGTGACGGGGCGGCCTCTGGAAACACCATATATTTT,CAISDGAASGNTIYF
TRBD1,TRBJ1-5,TRBV28,-,TGTGCCAGCGTAGTCGCTGGGACAGGGGGACAGCCCCAGCATTTT,CASVVAGTGGQPQHF
-,TRBJ2-1,TRBV2,-,TGTGCCAGCAGTGAACGAGGACCCAGCGGAGAGCAGTTCTTC,CASSERGPSGEQFF
-,TRBJ2-1,TRBV12-2,few,TGTGCAAGCCAAAATGGTGGTTCTAGCGGGACCAACAAGCTCAATGAGCAGTTCTTC,CASQNGGSSGTNKLNEQFF
TRBD2,TRBJ2-3,TRBV5-1,-,TGCGCCAGCAGCCCGGGACTAATTTTCACAGATACGCAGTATTTT,CASSPGLIFTDTQYF
TRBD1,TRBJ2-4,TRBV18,-,TGTGCCAGCTCACCACTAGTCGGACAGGGAAGTTTTAGAAACATTCAGTACTTC,CASSPLVGQGSFRNIQYF
-,TRBJ2-7,TRBV5-3,-,TGTGCCAGAAGCTTGAACAGGGAGGACTACGAGCAGTACTTC,CARSLNREDYEQYF
-,TRBJ2-3,TRBV11-3,-,TGTGCCAGCAGCTTAGAACCGAGCACAGATACGCAGTATTTT,CASSLEPSTDTQYF
-,TRBJ2-2,TRBV5-4,many,TGTGCCAGCAGTGGGGGCAGGGGAAGTTTCACCGGGGAGCTGTTTTTT,CASSGGRGSFTGELFF
-,TRBJ2-5,TRBV5-1,-,TGCGCCAGCAGCATCGGGACGCTTGAGGGGGAGACCCAGTACTTC,CASSIGTLEGETQYF
-,TRBJ1-1,TRBV28,-,TGTGCCAGCAGTCCTGGGGTCACTGAAGCTTTCTTT,CASSPGVTEAFF
-,TRBJ2-5,TRBV11-3,once,TGTGCCAGCAGCGCCCGAGGGGGAGGTGAGACCCAGTACTTC,CASSARGGGETQYF